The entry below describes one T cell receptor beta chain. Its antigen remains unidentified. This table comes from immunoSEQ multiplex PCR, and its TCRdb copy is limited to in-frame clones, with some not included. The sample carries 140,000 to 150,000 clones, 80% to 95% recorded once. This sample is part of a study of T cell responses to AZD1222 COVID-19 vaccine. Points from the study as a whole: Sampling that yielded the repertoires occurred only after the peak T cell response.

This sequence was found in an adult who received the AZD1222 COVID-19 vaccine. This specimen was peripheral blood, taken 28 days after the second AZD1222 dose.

CDR3 DNA: TGTGCCAGCAGTTCTGAAGCTTTCTTT. Amino acid sequence: CASSSEAFF. The chain carries TRBV2 and TRBJ1-1; no reliable D call. V was clipped by 5 bases and J by 6 bases, with 1 base between them. The CDR3 extends over 9 amino acids. Germline V gene lookup returns CDR1 SNHLY and CDR2 FYNNEI.